This T cell receptor beta chain emerged from a study of OX40 agonist ivuxolimab in advanced cancers. Study as a whole: Every 2 weeks, patients got intravenous ivuxolimab at one of six dose levels (0.01-10 mg/kg). Dose-escalation cases comprised hepatocellular carcinoma, melanoma, renal cell or head and neck cancer.

With regard to this clone: Its antigen is as yet unknown.

Profiled with immunoSEQ multiplex PCR; TCRdb holds only in-frame clones, not every one. Found here are roughly 34,000 clones, 75% to 90% of them singletons; the top ten hold 9% to 15%. This CDR3 is 13 amino acids long. The germline gives CDR1 MNHEY, CDR2 SMNVEV (reference sequence). Between the trimmed V and J ends, which lost 2 bases and 7 bases, there was a span of 12 bases. Whole-study results and caveats: Averaged across samples, CD8+ T cells carried more expanded clones than CD4+ did. At 0.1 to 3.0 mg/kg and by week 6, clonal expansion occurred in CD4+ and CD8+ blood T cells.

This rearrangement joins TRBV27 to TRBJ2-7; tentatively, D is TRBD1 (6 bases). The sequence was collected from an adult with an advanced solid tumor such as melanoma, head and neck, liver or kidney cancer. The sequenced sample was CD4+ or CD8+ T cells sorted from blood, obtained in a trial of the OX40 agonist ivuxolimab. CDR3 region: CASSLAGAGEQYF. DNA for the CDR3: TGTGCCAGCAGTTTAGCAGGGGCGGGTGAGCAGTACTTC.